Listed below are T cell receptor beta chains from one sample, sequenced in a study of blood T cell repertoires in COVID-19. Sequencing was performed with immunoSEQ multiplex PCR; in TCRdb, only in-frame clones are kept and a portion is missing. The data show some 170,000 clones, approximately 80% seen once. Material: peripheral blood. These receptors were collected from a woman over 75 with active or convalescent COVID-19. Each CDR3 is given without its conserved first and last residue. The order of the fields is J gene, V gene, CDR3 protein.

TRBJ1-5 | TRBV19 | ASSITGGNQPQH
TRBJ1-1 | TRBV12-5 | ASATPPHEAF
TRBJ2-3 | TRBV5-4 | ASSPQGGQSTDTQY
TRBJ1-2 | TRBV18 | ASSPSGQGTNYGYT
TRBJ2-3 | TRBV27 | ASSDPTVLGGTDTQY
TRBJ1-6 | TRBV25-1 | ASSEVQYNSPLH
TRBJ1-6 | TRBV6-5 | ASSSRRQGPLH
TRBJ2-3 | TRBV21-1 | ASSKMSLLAGGLDTDTQY
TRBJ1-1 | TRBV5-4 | ASSSSGTGYEAF
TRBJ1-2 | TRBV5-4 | ASSLANGDYGYT
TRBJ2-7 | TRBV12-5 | ASGLPTTGPSSPYEQY
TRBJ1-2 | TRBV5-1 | ASSLYGAPDGYT
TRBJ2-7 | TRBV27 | ASRSAIAGGRYEQY
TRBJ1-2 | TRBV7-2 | ASSPRTGGNYGYT
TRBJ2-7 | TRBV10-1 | ASSELTDRGPYEQY
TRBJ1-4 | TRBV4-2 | ASSQARTATNEKLF
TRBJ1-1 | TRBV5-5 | ASSPWTGYEAF
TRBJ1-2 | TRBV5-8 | ASDRASYGYT
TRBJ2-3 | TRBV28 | ASSVSGPRTDTQY
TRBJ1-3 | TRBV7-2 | ASSDQATSGNTIY
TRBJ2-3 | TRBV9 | ASSVTSGGVPDTQY
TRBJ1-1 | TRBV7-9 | ASSFGRGTEAF
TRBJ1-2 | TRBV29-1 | SVEGNSEANYGYT
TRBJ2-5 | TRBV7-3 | ASSLSGAGGETQY
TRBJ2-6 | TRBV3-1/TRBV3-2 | ASSQDTLGANVLT
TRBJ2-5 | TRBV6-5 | ASSSRTSGLQETQY
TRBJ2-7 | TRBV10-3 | AISESGTGRYDEQY
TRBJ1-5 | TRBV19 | ASSIALPEPQH
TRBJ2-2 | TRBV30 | AWSYRTGVSTGELF
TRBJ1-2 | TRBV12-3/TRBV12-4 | ASASSYGYT
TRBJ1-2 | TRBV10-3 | AISPGGDYGYT
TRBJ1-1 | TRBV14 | ASSQQGGWTEAF
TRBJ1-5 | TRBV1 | TSSRDRGLQPQH
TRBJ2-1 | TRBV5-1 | ASSLEGGQIYNEQF
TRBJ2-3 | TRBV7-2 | ASSFTGGGGTDTQY
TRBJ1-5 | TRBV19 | ASSSTGIGSNQPQH
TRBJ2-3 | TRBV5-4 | ASSLPGGSTDTQY
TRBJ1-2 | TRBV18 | ASSPWTEYGYT
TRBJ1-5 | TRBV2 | ASTDRDQPQH
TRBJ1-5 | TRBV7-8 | ASSLATGNSIQPQH
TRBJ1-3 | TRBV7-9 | ASSLDSGNTIY
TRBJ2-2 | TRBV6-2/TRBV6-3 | ASSRGQMNTGELF
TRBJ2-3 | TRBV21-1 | ASSRVQGASTDTQY
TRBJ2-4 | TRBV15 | ATSREAGIRSGKNIQY
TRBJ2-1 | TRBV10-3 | AISESRTSDYNEQF
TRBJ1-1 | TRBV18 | ASSPLGGDTEAF
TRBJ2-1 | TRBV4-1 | ASSQVGRAINNEQF
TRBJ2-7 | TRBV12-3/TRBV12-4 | ASRGFSYEQY